What follows are 25 T cell receptor beta chains derived from one specimen sequenced in a study of blood T cell repertoires in COVID-19 (dated by TCRdb to the early 2020s). Receptors were amplified or captured by the immunoSEQ multiplex PCR assay. TCRdb retrieved this table from immuneACCESS and kept in-frame rearrangements only. Not all clones are present; in checked studies, unresolved V genes account for under half, and no reason is known for the remainder. The sample records around 140,000 clones, around 81% of which are singletons. The ten largest clones capture over 8% of the sample. Material: peripheral blood. Source of these receptors: a human donor in a cohort sampled during active COVID-19.

Regarding this clone: The same CDR3 arises from other DNA sequences in this sample as well. The chain has TRBV7-9 and TRBJ2-7; 9 nucleotides match TRBD2. The CDR3 extends over 16 amino acids. Germline values: CDR1 SEHNR, CDR2 FQNEAQ (reference sequence). The V segment lost 5 bases and the J segment 0 bases; nucleotides outside the gene matches: 8. The CDR3 DNA sequence: TGTGCCAGCAGCCTGGACCTGGGACTAGCCTCCTACGAGCAGTACTTC. Residues: CASSLDLGLASYEQYF. The whole variable domain, remainder taken from reference TRBV7-9 and TRBJ2-7, is DTGVSQNPRHKITKRGQNVTFRCDPISEHNRLYWYRQTLGQGPEFLTYFQNEAQLEKSRLLSDRFSAERPKGSFSTLEIQRTEQGDSAMYLCASSLDLGLASYEQYFGPGTRLTVT.

J is TRBJ2-3 and V is TRBV9; D call uncertain. The CDR3 length is 16 residues. V was trimmed by 3 bases and J by 6 bases, leaving 20 bases between them. Germline V gene sequence: CDR1 SGDLS, CDR2 YYNGEE. The CDR3 DNA reads as TGTGCCAGCAGCGCAGCCGACGGAGATTATTGGGATACGCAGTATTTT. This translates into CASSAADGDYWDTQYF.

This sequence joins TRBV5-1 and TRBJ2-1, with D maybe TRBD2 (5 bases). In germline, CDR1 is SGHRS, CDR2 YFSETQ. Trimming took 4 bases from V and 8 from J, leaving 16 bases between them. The CDR3 length is 14 residues. DNA of the CDR3: TGCGCCAGCAGCGGCGGGTCCAGTGGGTATGAGCAGTTCTTC. Protein product: CASSGGSSGYEQFF.

The J gene is TRBJ2-7, the V gene TRBV10-3, with TRBD1 identical over 7 bases. Trimming took 3 bases from V and 0 from J; bases not matched to a gene: 5. The CDR3 contains 15 residues. Germline loops: CDR1 ENHRY, CDR2 SYGVKD. The CDR3 DNA follows: TGTGCCATCAGTGATTGGACAGGTTTCTCCTACGAGCAGTACTTC. Protein product: CAISDWTGFSYEQYF.

The chain uses TRBV4-2 and TRBJ2-1; D perhaps matches TRBD2 (6 bases). The CDR3 contains 17 residues. Germline assignment: CDR1 LGHNA and CDR2 YNFKEQ. V lost 4 bases and J lost 0, with 16 bases in between. In nucleotides, the CDR3 is TGTGCCAGCAGCCGAGAACCGCGGGGAAGCTCCTACAATGAGCAGTTCTTC. The encoded protein is CASSREPRGSSYNEQFF.

J is TRBJ1-5 and V is TRBV27, with 8 positions matching TRBD1. The germline CDR1 and CDR2 sequences are MNHEY and SMNVEV (reference sequence). The CDR3 totals 18 residues. Trimming removed 4 bases from V and 3 bases from J; junction bases left unmatched: 14. The CDR3 nucleotides read TGTGCCAGCAGTTCCCTATTTAGGACAGGGAGTATCAATCAGCCCCAGCATTTT. It specifies CASSSLFRTGSINQPQHF.

The chain combines TRBV9 with TRBJ2-1; D might be TRBD2 (6 bases). Trimming took 1 base from V and 3 from J, leaving 11 bases between them. Germline CDR1 reads SGDLS; CDR2 reads YYNGEE. The CDR3 extends over 15 amino acids. CDR3 sequence: CASSVSGVLYNEQFF. CDR3 nucleotide sequence: TGTGCCAGCAGCGTATCGGGAGTTCTCTACAATGAGCAGTTCTTC.

The chain has TRBV28 and TRBJ2-1; D is perhaps TRBD2 (5 bases). The V gene's germline CDR1 is MDHEN and CDR2 SYDVKM. With 7 bases removed from V and 3 bases from J, the gap between germline ends came to 19 bases. The CDR3 loop spans 16 amino acids. The CDR3 is CASTDREEAVYNEQFF. DNA for the CDR3: TGTGCCAGCACCGATCGGGAAGAAGCGGTCTACAATGAGCAGTTCTTC.

The chain employs TRBV7-3 and TRBJ2-1, with D perhaps matching TRBD2 (5 bases). The CDR3 spans 16 residues. Germline V gene lookup returns CDR1 SGHTA and CDR2 FQGTGA. V was trimmed by 1 base and J by 1 base, leaving 11 bases between them. In DNA, the CDR3 is TGTGCCAGCAGCTTAATGGCCGGCGGGTCCTACAATGAGCAGTTCTTC. Its translation is CASSLMAGGSYNEQFF.

The chain uses TRBV28 and TRBJ2-5; TRBD1 matches at 10 bases. Germline values: CDR1 MDHEN, CDR2 SYDVKM. CDR3 size: 15 residues. Germline trimming cut 7 bases from V and 3 bases from J; bases unmatched to any gene: 8. CDR3 sequence: CASISRDRGEETQYF. In DNA form, the CDR3 reads TGTGCCAGCATTTCTCGGGACAGGGGCGAAGAGACCCAGTACTTC.

The chain links TRBV7-7 to TRBJ2-5, with D perhaps matching TRBD1 (6 bases). Trimming removed 1 base at V and 5 bases at J, with 14 bases between. The germline CDR1 and CDR2 sequences are SSHAT and FNYEAQ (reference sequence). The CDR3 loop spans 15 amino acids. CDR3 amino acids: CASSLEQGLYETQYF. In DNA form, the CDR3 reads TGTGCCAGCAGCTTAGAACAGGGATTATACGAGACCCAGTACTTC.

The chain carries TRBV14 and TRBJ2-7, with TRBD1 matching 7 bases. The CDR3 has 14 amino acids. Germline V gene lookup returns CDR1 SGHDN and CDR2 FVKESK. Unmatched junction bases numbered 7, after V lost 6 bases and J lost 2 bases. CDR3 in DNA: TGTGCCAGCAGTCGCAAGACAGGGCCCTACGAGCAGTACTTC. Protein: CASSRKTGPYEQYF.

The chain is built from TRBV28 and TRBJ2-3, with 9 bases that match TRBD2. The CDR3 spans 16 residues. Germline V gene sequence: CDR1 MDHEN, CDR2 SYDVKM. The V and J ends lost 5 bases and 3 bases, in that order; junction bases with no gene match: 9. DNA for the CDR3: TGTGCCAGCAGTCCCCTTGCGGGAGGGCGGACAGATACGCAGTATTTT. This sequence encodes CASSPLAGGRTDTQYF.

The rearrangement joins TRBV5-1 to TRBJ2-6; D is ambiguous. CDR3 size: 16 residues. CDR1 is SGHRS and CDR2 is YFSETQ in the germline V gene. Trimming pared 3 bases from V and 0 bases from J, leaving 10 bases between. The CDR3 nucleotides are TGCGCCAGCAGCTCCACGGTCTTCTCTGGGGCCAACGTCCTGACTTTC. It is translated as CASSSTVFSGANVLTF.

The chain is built from TRBV28 and TRBJ2-1; D is ambiguous. This CDR3 has 12 residues. The V gene lost 6 bases and the J gene lost 8 bases, with 11 bases spanning the gap. Germline-derived CDR1 and CDR2 are MDHEN and SYDVKM. The CDR3 protein is CASSTNGDEQFF. The DNA of the CDR3 is TGTGCCAGCAGCACCAACGGTGATGAGCAGTTCTTC.

This clone has more than one count but fewer than ten. The chain uses TRBV10-3 and TRBJ2-7, with 10 positions matching TRBD1. J lost 7 bases, V lost 2 bases, and 14 bases had no gene match. There are 17 residues in the CDR3. CDR1 is ENHRY and CDR2 is SYGVKD in the germline V gene. CDR3 nucleotide sequence: TGTGCCATCAGTGAGGGGCTATCGGGACAGGGGTCGGGGGAGCAGTACTTC. The encoded protein is CAISEGLSGQGSGEQYF.

This clone was detected only a few times. The rearrangement links TRBV5-1 to TRBJ2-3; D gene ambiguous. Germline V gene data show CDR1 as SGHRS and CDR2 as YFSETQ. The CDR3 contains 15 residues. V was cut by 0 bases and J by 2 bases, with 10 bases left in between. The chain's CDR3 is CASSLVHAPTDTQYF. CDR3 in DNA: TGCGCCAGCAGCTTGGTCCACGCGCCCACAGATACGCAGTATTTT.

The chain links TRBV7-3 to TRBJ2-1; TRBD2 aligns across 9 bases. Germline V gene lookup returns CDR1 SGHTA and CDR2 FQGTGA. Trimming at V came to 1 base and at J to 7 bases, leaving 14 bases not matched to a gene. This CDR3 is built from 18 residues. The CDR3 sequence: CASSLMVLMAGGANEQFF. CDR3 nucleotide sequence: TGTGCCAGCAGCTTAATGGTGTTGATGGCGGGAGGGGCGAATGAGCAGTTCTTC.

The chain joins TRBV5-8 to TRBJ2-3, with 12 bases that match TRBD2. V lost 0 bases to trimming and J lost 0 bases; unmatched junction nucleotides: 2. This CDR3 has 17 amino acids. Looked up from germline, CDR1 is SGHTS and CDR2 is YDEGEE. The CDR3 region is CASSLEGTSGSTDTQYF. CDR3 sequence (DNA): TGTGCCAGCAGCTTGGAAGGGACTAGCGGGAGCACAGATACGCAGTATTTT. Filled out from reference TRBV5-8 and TRBJ2-3, the complete variable domain reads EAGVTQSPTHLIKTRGQQATLRCSPISGHTSVYWYQQALGLGLQFLLWYDEGEERNRGNFPPRFSGRQFPNYSSELNVNALELEDSALYLCASSLEGTSGSTDTQYFGPGTRLTVL.

The chain employs TRBV7-2 and TRBJ2-5, with TRBD2 identical over 9 bases. V was pared by 0 bases and J by 5 bases, with 4 bases of the junction left unmatched. The germline V gene encodes CDR1 SGHTA and CDR2 FQGNSA. The CDR3 contains 15 residues. The CDR3 nucleotides read TGTGCCAGCAGCTTAGCCGTCAGCGGGGGGGAGACCCAGTACTTC. Protein sequence: CASSLAVSGGETQYF.

The chain carries TRBV28 and TRBJ2-1; D is perhaps TRBD2 (6 bases). CDR1 MDHEN and CDR2 SYDVKM come from the germline V gene. The V end was cut by 6 bases, the J end by 2 bases, with 20 bases between. The CDR3 is 17 amino acids. CDR3 sequence (DNA): TGTGCCAGCAGCCTATCCGCCATGGGGGGAACCTACAATGAGCAGTTCTTC. Translated, it gives CASSLSAMGGTYNEQFF.

This clone was seen a handful of times. V and J are TRBV28 and TRBJ2-1; 10 bases map to TRBD2. Trimming took 6 bases from V and 2 from J; bases not matched to a gene: 10. The CDR3 has 17 residues. Per germline, CDR1 MDHEN and CDR2 SYDVKM. CDR3 loop: CASRTSRLAGPYNEQFF. The CDR3 nucleotides are TGTGCCAGCAGAACCTCCCGACTAGCGGGTCCCTACAATGAGCAGTTCTTC.

The table lists this clone with a count of one. V and J are TRBV5-1 and TRBJ2-5; 9 bases match TRBD2. Germline lookup yields CDR1 SGHRS and CDR2 YFSETQ. After removal of 1 base from V and 0 bases from J, the junction contained 7 bases not matched to a gene. This CDR3 has 17 residues. CDR3 protein: CASSLRLAGMYQETQYF. In nucleotides, the CDR3 is TGCGCCAGCAGCTTGAGGCTAGCGGGGATGTACCAAGAGACCCAGTACTTC.

V gene TRBV9 combines with J gene TRBJ2-3; tentative D call: TRBD2 (5 bases). The CDR3 is 14 amino acids. The germline CDR1 and CDR2 sequences are SGDLS and YYNGEE. V was trimmed by 1 base and J by 6 bases, leaving 12 bases between them. CDR3 amino acids: CASSVSGSMDTQYF. The CDR3 coding sequence is TGTGCCAGCAGCGTATCGGGGTCCATGGATACGCAGTATTTT.

This clone was seen just once. V is TRBV23-1 and J is TRBJ2-1; 13 bases are a match to TRBD2. TRBV23-1 is an ORF, and what it does is uncertain. After removal of 0 bases from V and 8 bases from J, the junction contained 4 bases not matched to a gene. This CDR3 is built from 16 residues. CDR3: CASSQSGLAGVHEQFF. For the CDR3, the DNA is TGCGCCAGCAGTCAATCAGGACTAGCGGGAGTCCATGAGCAGTTCTTC.